One and the same sample provided the 16 T cell receptor beta chains below, sequenced in a study of T cell responses to AZD1222 COVID-19 vaccine (dated by TCRdb to the early 2020s). Taken with the paper, the label for time point translates to: about 28 days (+/-7) after the second vaccine dose. Library prep was done by the immunoSEQ multiplex PCR assay. TCRdb stores this immuneACCESS table with in-frame sequences only. Part of the clones is absent; in the studies checked, under half of the shortfall reflects unresolved V genes, and no reason is known for the rest. The sample contains about 120,000 clones, approximately 90% of them found a single time. The top ten hold 2.6% of the sample. Here the sequenced sample was peripheral blood, taken 28 days after the second AZD1222 dose. Receptors originate from an adult who received the AZD1222 COVID-19 vaccine.

The V and J genes are TRBV19 and TRBJ1-3; TRBD1 agrees at 10 bases. The V gene's germline CDR1 is LNHDA and CDR2 SQIVND (reference sequence). This CDR3 spans 16 amino acids. Unmatched junction bases numbered 4, after V lost 3 bases and J lost 2 bases. The CDR3 bases are TGTGCCAGTAGTATGTTGGGACAGGGGACTGGAAACACCATATATTTT. It is translated as CASSMLGQGTGNTIYF.

This rearrangement joins TRBV12-3 or TRBV12-4 to TRBJ2-1; D ambiguous. V lost 3 bases and J lost 8, with 5 bases in between. CDR3 length: 11 residues. The CDR3 coding sequence is TGTGCCAGCAGTTTCCTCGATGAGCAGTTCTTC. Its protein product is CASSFLDEQFF.

This clone turned up a few times. The rearrangement links TRBV14 to TRBJ1-2, with 7 bases identical to TRBD1. The CDR3 length is 16 residues. V gave up 4 bases and J gave up 0 bases; unmatched junction bases: 8. Germline V gives CDR1 SGHDN, CDR2 FVKESK. The CDR3 sequence: CASSPQGTASNYGYTF. As DNA, the CDR3 is TGTGCCAGCAGCCCTCAAGGGACAGCTTCTAACTATGGCTACACCTTC.

The genes are TRBV28 and TRBJ1-5, with a possible D match to TRBD1 (5 bases). CDR3 size: 16 residues. The V gene lost 5 bases and the J gene lost 2 bases, with 16 bases spanning the gap. In germline, CDR1 is MDHEN, CDR2 SYDVKM. The CDR3 DNA reads TGTGCCAGCAGTGCCCTGGGGGGTTTGGGCAATCAGCCCCAGCATTTT. This sequence encodes CASSALGGLGNQPQHF.

This chain joins TRBV2 and TRBJ1-2; 8 bases are shared with TRBD1. The CDR3 loop spans 13 amino acids. J was trimmed by 3 bases and V by 8 bases; bases with no gene match: 5. Looked up from germline, CDR1 is SNHLY and CDR2 is FYNNEI. The CDR3 is CASGQGFDYGYTF. The CDR3, as DNA: TGTGCCAGCGGACAGGGTTTCGACTATGGCTACACCTTC. Variable domain in full (rest from reference TRBV2 and TRBJ1-2): EPEVTQTPSHQVTQMGQEVILRCVPISNHLYFYWYRQILGQKVEFLVSFYNNEISEKSEIFDDQFSVERPDGSNFTLKIRSTKLEDSAMYFCASGQGFDYGYTFGSGTRLTVV.

The gene calls are TRBV19 and TRBJ1-2; 8 bases match TRBD1. The germline V gene has CDR1 LNHDA and CDR2 SQIVND (reference sequence). Germline trimming cut 8 bases from V and 3 bases from J; bases unmatched to any gene: 11. The CDR3 loop spans 15 amino acids. CDR3 in amino acids: CASSSQGARDYGYTF. CDR3 bases: TGTGCCAGTTCTTCTCAGGGGGCAAGGGACTATGGCTACACCTTC.

The sample holds one count of this clone. V and J are TRBV2 and TRBJ1-4; D call uncertain. Trimming shortened V by 5 bases and J by 0 bases, and 7 bases separated the two germline ends. This CDR3 is built from 14 residues. Looked up from germline, CDR1 is SNHLY and CDR2 is FYNNEI. CDR3 sequence: CASSPTSTNEKLFF. Written as DNA, the CDR3 is TGTGCCAGCAGTCCAACGTCAACTAATGAAAAACTGTTTTTT. The whole variable domain, filled in from reference TRBV2 and TRBJ1-4, reads EPEVTQTPSHQVTQMGQEVILRCVPISNHLYFYWYRQILGQKVEFLVSFYNNEISEKSEIFDDQFSVERPDGSNFTLKIRSTKLEDSAMYFCASSPTSTNEKLFFGSGTQLSVL.

The chain couples TRBV7-2 to TRBJ2-2; D is undetermined. The CDR3 extends over 13 amino acids. Trimming shortened V by 5 bases and J by 6 bases, and 10 bases separated the two germline ends. CDR1 SGHTA and CDR2 FQGNSA come from the germline V gene. Written as DNA, the CDR3 is TGTGCCAGCAGCCCTAGGACGGCCGGGGAGCTGTTTTTT. The encoded protein is CASSPRTAGELFF. Based on the CDR3 plus reference TRBV7-2 and TRBJ2-2, the full variable domain is GAGVSQSPSNKVTEKGKDVELRCDPISGHTALYWYRQSLGQGLEFLIYFQGNSAPDKSGLPSDRFSAERTGGSVSTLTIQRTQQEDSAVYLCASSPRTAGELFFGEGSRLTVL.

This chain joins TRBV14 and TRBJ1-5, with D hard to call. There are 13 residues in the CDR3. Trimming took 1 base from V and 6 from J, leaving 7 bases between them. CDR1 SGHDN and CDR2 FVKESK come from the germline V gene. CDR3 amino acids: CASSQGTFQPQHF. DNA for the CDR3: TGTGCCAGCAGCCAAGGCACGTTTCAGCCCCAGCATTTT.

The gene calls are TRBV18 and TRBJ1-1, with 7 positions matching TRBD1. CDR1 and CDR2 (germline): KGHSH, LQKENI. With 4 bases clipped from V and 0 bases from J, the junction kept 8 bases outside the gene matches. The length of the CDR3 is 16 residues. The CDR3 sequence is CASSRGQSTLNTEAFF. CDR3 coding DNA: TGTGCCAGCTCACGGGGACAGTCAACTTTGAACACTGAAGCTTTCTTT.

The V gene is TRBV11-1, the J gene TRBJ1-1; D is uncertain. The germline gives CDR1 SGHAT, CDR2 FQDESV (reference sequence). This CDR3 region has 11 residues. V gave up 7 bases and J gave up 1 base, with 4 bases separating them. CDR3 coding DNA: TGTGCCAGCACCAAGAACACTGAAGCTTTCTTT. Translation gives CASTKNTEAFF.

V usage is TRBV5-4 and J usage is TRBJ1-2; weak D call: TRBD1 (6 bases). The CDR3 is 14 residues long. Deletions cut 3 bases from V and 3 bases from J, with 12 bases between. Germline V gives CDR1 SGHNT, CDR2 YYREEE (reference sequence). CDR3 region: CASSSWTAYYGYTF. The CDR3 DNA is TGTGCCAGCAGCTCATGGACAGCTTACTATGGCTACACCTTC.

This chain uses TRBV19 with TRBJ2-2; D not certain. The CDR3 length is 14 residues. V was shortened by 7 bases and J by 0 bases, with 9 bases between the two germline ends. Germline assignment: CDR1 LNHDA and CDR2 SQIVND (reference sequence). The CDR3 sequence: CASKRYPNTGELFF. In DNA form, the CDR3 reads TGTGCCAGTAAGAGGTATCCGAACACCGGGGAGCTGTTTTTT.

This chain uses TRBV19 with TRBJ2-4, with 7 nucleotides matching TRBD1. The CDR3 spans 14 residues. The junction had 10 bases not matched to a gene; V was cut back by 5 bases and J by 9 bases. Germline lookup yields CDR1 LNHDA and CDR2 SQIVND (reference sequence). CDR3 in amino acids: CASSPATGLGIQYF. CDR3 nucleotides: TGTGCCAGTAGTCCAGCGACAGGGTTGGGCATTCAGTACTTC. The full variable domain, in which reference TRBV19 and TRBJ2-4 provide the parts outside the CDR3, is DGGITQSPKYLFRKEGQNVTLSCEQNLNHDAMYWYRQDPGQGLRLIYYSQIVNDFQKGDIAEGYSVSREKKESFPLTVTSAQKNPTAFYLCASSPATGLGIQYFGAGTRLSVL.

V is TRBV7-2 and J is TRBJ1-6; TRBD1 is a possible D gene (5 bases). The CDR3 spans 15 residues. V was clipped by 1 base and J by 5 bases, with 9 bases between them. Germline values: CDR1 SGHTA, CDR2 FQGNSA. CDR3 nucleotide sequence: TGTGCCAGCAGCTTAGTCGTCAGGGATAATTCACCCCTCCACTTT. It translates to CASSLVVRDNSPLHF. Using reference TRBV7-2 and TRBJ1-6 for the parts outside the CDR3, the full variable domain is GAGVSQSPSNKVTEKGKDVELRCDPISGHTALYWYRQSLGQGLEFLIYFQGNSAPDKSGLPSDRFSAERTGGSVSTLTIQRTQQEDSAVYLCASSLVVRDNSPLHFGNGTRLTVT.

The gene calls are TRBV15 and TRBJ1-1; 9 bases map to TRBD1. CDR1 LNHNV and CDR2 YYDKDF come from the germline V gene (reference sequence). V lost 5 bases and J lost 5; bases outside the gene matches: 6. The CDR3 loop spans 14 amino acids. The CDR3 DNA reads TGTGCCACCAGCCGGGACAGGGTCCAAACTGAAGCTTTCTTT. Protein sequence: CATSRDRVQTEAFF.